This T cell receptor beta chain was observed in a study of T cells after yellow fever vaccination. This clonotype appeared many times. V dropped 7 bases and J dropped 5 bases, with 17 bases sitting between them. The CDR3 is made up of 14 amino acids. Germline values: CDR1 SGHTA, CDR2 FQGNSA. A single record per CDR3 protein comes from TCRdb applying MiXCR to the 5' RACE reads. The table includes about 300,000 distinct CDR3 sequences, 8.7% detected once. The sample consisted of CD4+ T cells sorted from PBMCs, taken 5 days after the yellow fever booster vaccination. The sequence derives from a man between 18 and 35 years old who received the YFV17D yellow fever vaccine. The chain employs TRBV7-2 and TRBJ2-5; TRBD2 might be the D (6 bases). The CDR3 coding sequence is TGTGCCAGCACCCCCGGCGGGGCTTTGGAGACCCAGTACTTC. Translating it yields CASTPGGALETQYF.